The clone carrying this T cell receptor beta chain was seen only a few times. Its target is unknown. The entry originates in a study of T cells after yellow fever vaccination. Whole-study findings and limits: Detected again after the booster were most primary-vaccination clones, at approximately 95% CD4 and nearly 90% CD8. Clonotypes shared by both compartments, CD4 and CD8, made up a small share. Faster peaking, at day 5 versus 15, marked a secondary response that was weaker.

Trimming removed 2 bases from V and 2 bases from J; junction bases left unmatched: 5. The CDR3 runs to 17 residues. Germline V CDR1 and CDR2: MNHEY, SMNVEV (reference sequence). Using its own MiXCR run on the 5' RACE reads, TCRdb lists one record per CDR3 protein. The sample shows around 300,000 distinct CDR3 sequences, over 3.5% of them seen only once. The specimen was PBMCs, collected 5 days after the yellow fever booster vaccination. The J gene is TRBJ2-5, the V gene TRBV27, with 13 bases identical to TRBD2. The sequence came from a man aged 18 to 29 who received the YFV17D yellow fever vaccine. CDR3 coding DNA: TGTGCCAGCAGTTTACGAGGACTAGCGGGGGTTCAAGAGACCCAGTACTTC. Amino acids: CASSLRGLAGVQETQYF.